This passage covers 13 T cell receptor beta chains from one sample sequenced in a study of shared clonotypes between healthy human individuals. CD45RO-negative, CCR7-positively selected cells formed the naive CD8 fraction, excluding terminally differentiated effector memory CD45RA+ cells. Profiling relied on immunoSEQ multiplex PCR, and the TCRdb table lists in-frame clones only, not all of them. The sample records roughly 2.1 million clones, approximately 94% being singletons. Sequenced material: naive CD8+ T cells from PBMCs. The receptor set was obtained from a man between 18 and 35 years old in good health. Some clones in this sample may be carry-over from other donors' samples.

The chain links TRBV7-6 to TRBJ1-5; D is perhaps TRBD1 (5 bases). Germline CDR1 reads SGHVS; CDR2 reads FNYEAQ. The CDR3 totals 14 residues. V lost 5 bases and J 6 bases, leaving 14 bases between the germline ends. The CDR3 sequence is CASSLGGRGQPQHF. CDR3 bases: TGTGCCAGCAGCCTGGGGGGAAGAGGTCAGCCCCAGCATTTT.

V is TRBV5-1 and J is TRBJ1-1, with 7 bases identical to TRBD1. Germline V gene data show CDR1 as SGHRS and CDR2 as YFSETQ. The V gene end was trimmed by 2 bases and the J gene end by 3 bases; junction bases not matched to a gene: 10. CDR3 length: 16 residues. CDR3 DNA: TGCGCCAGCAGCTTACCTAACAGGGGTTTGGACACTGAAGCTTTCTTT. Translating gives CASSLPNRGLDTEAFF.

The genes are TRBV5-1 and TRBJ2-7; D possibly corresponds to TRBD2 (6 bases). Deletions cut 4 bases from V and 3 bases from J, with 14 bases between. Germline-derived CDR1 and CDR2 are SGHRS and YFSETQ. The CDR3 extends over 14 amino acids. The CDR3 coding sequence is TGCGCCAGCAGCGGAGCGCGGGGAGACTACGAGCAGTACTTC. Translating it yields CASSGARGDYEQYF.

The genes are TRBV2 and TRBJ2-3; tentatively, D is TRBD2 (5 bases). Per the germline V gene, CDR1 is SNHLY and CDR2 is FYNNEI. This CDR3 contains 13 residues. Trimming removed 6 bases from V and 4 bases from J, with 11 bases in between. The CDR3 nucleotides read TGTGCCAGCAGCGAGGGAGCCGCAGATACGCAGTATTTT. Encoded protein: CASSEGAADTQYF.

The chain employs TRBV7-9 and TRBJ2-7, with TRBD1 matching 11 bases. This CDR3 is built from 14 residues. Germline V gene lookup returns CDR1 SEHNR and CDR2 FQNEAQ (reference sequence). The junction had 6 bases not matched to a gene; V was cut back by 9 bases and J by 2 bases. CDR3 in amino acids: CASGGTGGTYEQYF. For the CDR3, the DNA is TGTGCCAGTGGTGGGACAGGGGGTACCTACGAGCAGTACTTC.

This clone has only one observation. The chain recombines TRBV4-1 with TRBJ1-1; D is possibly TRBD1 (6 bases). Looked up from germline, CDR1 is MGHRA and CDR2 is YSYEKL. Trimming removed 8 bases at V and 1 base at J, with 32 bases between. The CDR3 extends over 20 amino acids. The CDR3 loop reads CASLPYEGGTPGSSNTEAFF. CDR3 DNA sequence: TGCGCCAGCCTCCCATATGAGGGGGGTACTCCCGGTTCCTCGAACACTGAAGCTTTCTTT.

The chain uses TRBV14 and TRBJ1-5; 11 positions match TRBD1. In germline, CDR1 is SGHDN, CDR2 FVKESK. V lost 3 bases, J lost 6 bases, and 10 bases stayed unmatched. The CDR3 is 17 residues long. The DNA for the CDR3 is TGTGCCAGCAGCCAGAGAGGGACAGGGGGTCTCGGTCAGCCCCAGCATTTT. This gives the protein CASSQRGTGGLGQPQHF.

V and J are TRBV15 and TRBJ2-2, with 8 bases aligning to TRBD1. Unmatched junction bases numbered 3, after V lost 8 bases and J lost 1 base. Germline V gives CDR1 LNHNV, CDR2 YYDKDF (reference sequence). CDR3 length equals 14 residues. Written as DNA, the CDR3 is TGTGCCACCGGGGACAGGAGGAACACCGGGGAGCTGTTTTTT. Protein product: CATGDRRNTGELFF. Full variable domain (outside the CDR3, taken from reference TRBV15 and TRBJ2-2): DAMVIQNPRYQVTQFGKPVTLSCSQTLNHNVMYWYQQKSSQAPKLLFHYYDKDFNNEADTPDNFQSRRPNTSFCFLDIRSPGLGDTAMYLCATGDRRNTGELFFGEGSRLTVL.

This clone was seen only a few times. The genes are TRBV29-1 and TRBJ1-1; D is undetermined. V lost 8 bases, J lost 11 bases, and 15 bases lay in between. Germline V gene lookup returns CDR1 SQVTM and CDR2 ANQGSEA. The CDR3 extends over 10 amino acids. CDR3 coding DNA: TGCAGCATCCGAGACTTGGGGGCTTTCTTT. As protein: CSIRDLGAFF.

The chain uses TRBV4-1 and TRBJ2-1, with 14 positions matching TRBD2. The germline CDR1 and CDR2 sequences are MGHRA and YSYEKL. This CDR3 comprises 15 residues. V shed 3 bases, J shed 9 bases, and the junction held 4 bases outside the gene matches. CDR3 bases: TGCGCCAGCAGCCACGGACTAGCGGGAGGCGGTGAGCAGTTCTTC. Translating gives CASSHGLAGGGEQFF.

The chain employs TRBV9 and TRBJ1-1, with 7 bases that match TRBD1. The V gene end was trimmed by 3 bases and the J gene end by 0 bases; junction bases not matched to a gene: 8. The CDR3 consists of 16 residues. Germline V gene data show CDR1 as SGDLS and CDR2 as YYNGEE. CDR3 region: CASSARDSIMNTEAFF. The CDR3 DNA reads as TGTGCCAGCAGCGCCCGGGACAGCATAATGAACACTGAAGCTTTCTTT.

This clone was found a few times. At the DNA level, this CDR3 is encoded by other sequences in the same sample as well. V gene TRBV27 combines with J gene TRBJ2-7; unclear D gene. The CDR3 runs to 12 residues. The V and J ends lost 5 bases and 0 bases respectively, with 5 bases between them. The germline CDR1 and CDR2 sequences are MNHEY and SMNVEV (reference sequence). In nucleotides, the CDR3 is TGTGCCAGCAGTCCCTTCTCCTACGAGCAGTACTTC. Its translation is CASSPFSYEQYF.

The V call is TRBV27, the J call TRBJ2-7; 9 bases map to TRBD1. Germline V gene data show CDR1 as MNHEY and CDR2 as SMNVEV (reference sequence). The ends lost 3 bases at V and 11 bases at J; junction bases unmatched: 8. This CDR3 region has 13 residues. The chain's CDR3 is CASSLGQGVSKYF. The CDR3 DNA sequence: TGTGCCAGCAGTTTGGGACAGGGAGTTTCGAAGTACTTC.